A single T cell receptor beta chain is shown here with its context. The sample belongs to a study of blood T cell repertoires in COVID-19. The protocol was immunoSEQ multiplex PCR, while the TCRdb copy is restricted to in-frame clones and leaves out a portion. The sample records roughly 180,000 clones, approximately 85% being singletons. Trimming removed 3 bases from V and 4 bases from J; junction bases left unmatched: 8. CDR3 length equals 15 residues. CDR1 and CDR2 from the germline V gene are LNHDA and SQIVND (reference sequence). The sample taken for sequencing was PBMCs or T cells enriched from blood (not recorded which). V usage is TRBV19 and J usage is TRBJ2-5; TRBD1 matches at 7 bases. The clonotype originates from a man aged 40-50 years who had recovered from COVID-19. The CDR3 spells CASSIRDSSRETQYF. CDR3 bases: TGTGCCAGTAGTATCCGGGACAGTTCGAGAGAGACCCAGTACTTC.